This T cell receptor beta chain was profiled in a study of cytomegalovirus exposure and HLA in healthy donors. Study summary: The same platform used for the 500 to 850 first-cohort repertoires was also used for the 90 to 150 validation repertoires, as a later analysis reported.

Here immunoSEQ multiplex PCR was the method, and the copy in TCRdb shows in-frame clones only, minus some. The sample consists of fewer than 150,000 clones, 88% of them appearing once. Study-level findings and limits: For cytomegalovirus status, the classifier reportedly gave diagnoses with high specificity and sensitivity. Researchers reported that three CMV-associated chains were confirmed in vitro as CMV antigen-specific. In the 130 or so validation repertoires, approximately 94% of cluster scores exceeded 0, per a later analysis.

For this clone: What it binds is unknown.

This sequence was found in a woman between 18 and 30 years old in good health and CMV-seropositive. The sequencing sample was made of PBMCs.

This CDR3 is CASSPPREQPQHF. CDR3 bases: TGTGCCAGCAGCCCTCCCAGGGAACAGCCCCAGCATTTT. The rearrangement uses TRBV7-8 and TRBJ1-5; tentatively, D is TRBD1 (5 bases). The CDR3 is 13 amino acids. The V gene's germline CDR1 is SGHVS and CDR2 FQNEAQ. V lost 5 bases to trimming and J lost 7 bases, with 12 bases between them.